This paragraph covers one T cell receptor beta chain sequence. The target antigen is unknown. This entry belongs to a study of T-cell memory formation after mild COVID-19. Study conclusions and caveats: Cross-reactive memory appears to have joined, as suggested by some responding clones showing up in pre-infection memory. Day 15 to 85 contracting clones showed balanced CD4/CD8; day 15 to 37 expanders favored CD4+. Contracting CD4+ clones were located mainly in CM and EM, and CD8+ clones in EMRA.

The trim removed 1 base at V and 4 bases at J, leaving 5 bases unmatched. Germline V gene sequence: CDR1 LNHNV, CDR2 YYDKDF (reference sequence). The CDR3 runs to 17 residues. TCRdb used MiXCR to reprocess the 5' RACE reads, holding one entry per CDR3 protein. This sample has roughly 130,000 distinct CDR3 sequences, with roughly 6.2% found just once. The sequencing input was PBMCs or a T cell subset sorted from them (not recorded which). The receptor was derived from an adult woman who had mild COVID-19 (a few samples of this study predate the infection). Cell type and time point are not known. This chain uses TRBV15 with TRBJ2-1, with 12 bases matching TRBD2. CDR3 nucleotide sequence: TGTGCCACCAGCAGAGGCACCGGGACTAGCGGGTACAATGAGCAGTTCTTC. It is translated as CATSRGTGTSGYNEQFF.